These T cell receptor beta chains were read from a single sample in a study of T cell responses to AZD1222 COVID-19 vaccine. This table comes from immunoSEQ multiplex PCR, and its TCRdb copy is limited to in-frame clones, with some not included. In the table there are more than 150,000 clones, almost 95% of which are singletons. Sequenced here: peripheral blood, sampled on day 0 of AZD1222 vaccination. All receptors come from an adult in good health. Both conserved end residues are part of each CDR3. The D gene is left open where the match is weak. Size values are once, few and many counts, or a class for expanded clones, and some rows have none.

TRBJ1-5	-	-	TRBV7-2	CASSFGGNQPQHF	TGTGCCAGCAGCTTTGGAGGGAATCAGCCCCAGCATTTT
TRBJ2-2	-	-	TRBV19	CASSGRVGELFF	TGTGCCAGTAGTGGGAGAGTTGGGGAGCTGTTTTTT
TRBJ1-5	-	-	TRBV7-8	CASSLGRTSNQPQHF	TGTGCCAGCAGCTTGGGACGAACTAGCAATCAGCCCCAGCATTTT
TRBJ2-2	-	-	TRBV4-2	CASSQEGGRGSGELFF	TGTGCCAGCAGCCAAGAAGGAGGGAGAGGGTCCGGGGAGCTGTTTTTT
TRBJ2-1	-	-	TRBV28	CASSSGRDEQFF	TGTGCCAGCAGTTCAGGAAGAGATGAGCAGTTCTTC
TRBJ2-7	-	-	TRBV6-5	CASRKIQGVEQYF	TGTGCCAGCAGGAAAATACAGGGAGTCGAGCAGTACTTC
TRBJ2-1	TRBD1	-	TRBV28	CASSSRTPLGTGASIIRSEQFF	TGTGCCAGCAGTTCGCGAACCCCCCTTGGGACAGGGGCATCAATCATTCGGAGTGAGCAGTTCTTC
TRBJ1-1	-	once	TRBV6-5	CASSYQMNTEAFF	TGTGCCAGCAGTTACCAAATGAACACTGAAGCTTTCTTT
TRBJ2-7	-	-	TRBV9	CASSVGQGPYEQYF	TGTGCCAGCAGCGTAGGTCAGGGGCCCTACGAGCAGTACTTC
TRBJ2-5	TRBD2	-	TRBV29-1	CSVAGLAGGYQETQYF	TGCAGCGTAGCCGGGTTAGCGGGAGGGTACCAAGAGACCCAGTACTTC
TRBJ2-4	-	-	TRBV7-6	CASSPGGPAKNIQYF	TGTGCCAGCAGCCCCGGGGGCCCAGCCAAAAACATTCAGTACTTC
TRBJ1-1	-	-	TRBV7-9	CASSLRQMNTEAFF	TGTGCCAGCAGCCTCCGACAGATGAACACTGAAGCTTTCTTT
TRBJ1-6	-	-	TRBV3-1/TRBV3-2	CASSPRGTVSSPLHF	TGTGCCAGCAGCCCGAGGGGAACAGTAAGTTCACCCCTCCACTTT
TRBJ2-1	TRBD2	few	TRBV7-9	CASSRGTSGRGSSYNEQFF	TGTGCCAGCAGCCGAGGGACTAGCGGGAGGGGGAGCTCCTACAATGAGCAGTTCTTC
TRBJ2-5	-	-	TRBV7-2	CASSRSAQETQYF	TGTGCCAGCAGTCGTAGCGCCCAAGAGACCCAGTACTTC
TRBJ2-1	-	-	TRBV9	CASSSSSAQLLTTGQFF	TGTGCCAGCAGTTCCTCCAGCGCCCAGCTCCTTACGACCGGGCAGTTCTTC
TRBJ1-1	-	-	TRBV6-5	CASIESGNTEAFF	TGTGCCAGCATAGAGAGTGGGAACACTGAAGCTTTCTTT
TRBJ2-2	-	-	TRBV7-3	CASSLNSGNPGELFF	TGTGCCAGCAGCTTAAACTCCGGTAACCCCGGGGAGCTGTTTTTT
TRBJ2-2	TRBD2	-	TRBV6-5	CASQLAGGTGELFF	TGTGCCAGTCAACTAGCGGGAGGTACCGGGGAGCTGTTTTTT
TRBJ2-3	-	-	TRBV30	CAWSAKDYRTQYF	TGTGCCTGGAGTGCGAAGGACTATCGTACGCAGTATTTT
TRBJ2-3	-	-	TRBV28	CASSSPLGLADTQYF	TGTGCCAGCAGTAGCCCCCTGGGGCTGGCAGATACGCAGTATTTT
TRBJ2-3	-	-	TRBV24-1	CATSDPGSGHTDTQYF	TGTGCCACCAGTGACCCCGGTAGCGGCCACACAGATACGCAGTATTTT
TRBJ2-7	-	-	TRBV6-5	CASSYSVGYEQYF	TGTGCCAGCAGTTACTCGGTGGGCTACGAGCAGTACTTC
TRBJ1-2	TRBD1	-	TRBV28	CASSFPGQGASNYGYTF	TGTGCCAGCAGTTTCCCGGGACAGGGGGCTTCTAACTATGGCTACACCTTC
TRBJ1-5	-	-	TRBV28	CASSPSQPQHF	TGTGCCAGCAGCCCCTCTCAGCCCCAGCATTTT